This T cell receptor beta chain was captured by sequencing in a study of tumor-infiltrating lymphocytes in primary liver carcinoma. Study as a whole: The five patients, who were men and women, ranged in age from 30 to 69 years. Sample counts of productive TCRbeta reads spanned roughly 3.65 to 8 million; these counts were similar across tissue types. Findings of the study overall: Tumor region pairs overlapped more than did tumor-adjacent and tumor-blood pairs.

V was trimmed by 2 bases and J by 0 bases, leaving 17 bases between them. The germline V gene has CDR1 SQVTM and CDR2 ANQGSEA. The CDR3 covers 16 residues. To note about this clonotype: Its antigen is not known.

TCR beta cDNA was prepared out of roughly 500 ng total RNA by means of a constant-region primer. Each TCR beta library was derived from three nested multiplex PCR rounds that employed slightly modified ARM-PCR. Two initial PCR rounds of around 9 cycles each paired TRBV1-TRBV30 forward primers with a C-beta reverse primer. TCRdb redid the calling of the multiplex PCR reads with MiXCR, one entry per CDR3 protein. The sample lists around 330,000 distinct CDR3 sequences, approximately 65% occurring once. RNA was extracted from whole blood without cell sorting, alongside germline DNA. The chain uses TRBV29-1 and TRBJ2-7, with a possible D match to TRBD2 (5 bases). The sequence derives from a man aged 40-49 years with primary liver carcinoma and hepatitis B virus infection. Material: peripheral blood. This CDR3 is CSVEIFPSEVSYEQYF. In DNA, the CDR3 is TGCAGCGTTGAAATCTTTCCCTCGGAGGTCTCCTACGAGCAGTACTTC.